The rows below give T cell receptor beta chains drawn from one sample of a study of neurological immune-mediated disorders. From the 5' RACE reads, TCRdb called clonotypes with MiXCR, one entry per CDR3 protein. The sample includes roughly 56,000 distinct CDR3 sequences, about an eighth of them seen just once. Sequencing used PBMCs. These receptors were collected from a man between 60 and 75 years old in good health. Each CDR3 is given with its conserved first and last residue. The D gene is left open where the match is weak. Clone size is stated in some rows and not others, as once, few, many or a class when expanded.

>many|TRBJ1-2|.|TRBV11-1
CASSPGSHYGYTF
TGTGCCAGCAGCCCCGGGAGCCACTATGGCTACACCTTC
>many|TRBJ1-5|.|TRBV6-2/TRBV6-3
CASSYSGDQPQHF
TGTGCCAGCAGTTACTCGGGGGATCAGCCCCAGCATTTT
>many|TRBJ1-1|TRBD1|TRBV12-3/TRBV12-4
CASTVDRGTEAFF
TGTGCCAGCACCGTTGACAGGGGCACTGAAGCTTTCTTT
>many|TRBJ2-5|TRBD2|TRBV20-1
CSAHPPALAGETQYF
TGCAGTGCTCACCCCCCGGCGCTAGCGGGAGAGACCCAGTACTTC
>many|TRBJ2-3|.|TRBV5-1
CASSLAWTGTDTQYF
TGCGCCAGCAGCTTGGCATGGACAGGCACAGATACGCAGTATTTT
>.|TRBJ2-2|.|TRBV28
CAGRKTGHKTGELFF
TGTGCCGGACGTAAAACGGGACACAAAACCGGGGAGCTGTTTTTT
>many|TRBJ2-7|.|TRBV5-1
CASSLGVDTYEQYF
TGCGCCAGCAGCTTGGGGGTTGATACCTACGAGCAGTACTTC
>.|TRBJ2-3|.|TRBV5-1
CASSFYICSAAPWTTGTDTQYF
.
>.|TRBJ2-2|.|TRBV28
CANSLITGEDTGELFF
TGTGCCAACAGTTTGATCACAGGGGAGGACACCGGGGAGCTATTTTTT
>many|TRBJ2-2|.|TRBV11-2
CASSLAGGELFF
TGTGCCAGCAGCTTAGCCGGAGGGGAGCTGTTTTTT
>many|TRBJ2-7|.|TRBV28
CASSPRTTQYF
TGTGCCAGCAGTCCTAGGACAACACAGTACTTC
>many|TRBJ2-7|.|TRBV5-1
CASSPQVSSYEQYF
TGCGCCAGCAGCCCACAGGTGAGCTCCTACGAGCAGTACTTC
>many|TRBJ1-5|.|TRBV10-3
CAISESDSKYQSQHF
TGTGCCATCAGTGAATCGGACAGCAAGTATCAGTCCCAGCATTTT
>many|TRBJ1-5|.|TRBV9
CASSEWTVPTINQPQHF
TGTGCCAGCAGCGAGTGGACGGTCCCGACAATCAATCAGCCCCAGCATTTT
>.|TRBJ2-2|TRBD1|TRBV3-1
CASSPGTGKTGELFF
TGTGCCAGCAGCCCCGGGACAGGGAAAACCGGGGAGCTGTTTTTT
>many|TRBJ2-4|TRBD2|TRBV10-3
CAISESPGTSGGLAKNIQYF
TGTGCCATCAGTGAGTCTCCCGGGACTAGCGGGGGATTAGCCAAAAACATTCAGTACTTC
>many|TRBJ2-5|.|TRBV6-5
CASSPRGIQETQYF
TGTGCCAGCAGTCCTCGGGGGATCCAAGAGACCCAGTACTTC
>many|TRBJ1-2|.|TRBV7-2
CASSLYGRDDGYTF
TGTGCCAGCAGCTTGTACGGCAGGGACGATGGCTACACCTTC
>many|TRBJ1-5|.|TRBV6-5
CASSYSKDQPQHF
TGTGCCAGCAGTTACTCGAAGGATCAGCCCCAGCATTTT
>many|TRBJ1-2|.|TRBV14
CASSRGEENYGYTF
TGTGCCAGCAGCCGCGGGGAGGAAAACTATGGCTACACCTTC
>many|TRBJ2-7|TRBD2|TRBV28
CASSFGLAGYEQYF
TGTGCCAGCAGTTTCGGGCTAGCGGGCTACGAGCAGTACTTC
>many|TRBJ2-3|.|TRBV10-3
CAISLQGDYYTQYF
TGTGCCATCAGCCTACAGGGTGATTACTATACGCAGTATTTT
>many|TRBJ1-1|.|TRBV6-1
CASRRGNTEAFF
TGTGCCAGCAGACGCGGGAACACTGAAGCTTTCTTT
>.|TRBJ1-1|TRBD1|TRBV14
CASSLFDRGPLNTEAFF
TGTGCCAGCAGCCTCTTCGACAGGGGGCCGCTGAACACTGAAGCTTTCTTT
>many|TRBJ1-2|TRBD1|TRBV7-2
CASSSSTGYYGYTF
TGTGCCAGCAGCTCCTCGACAGGGTACTATGGCTACACCTTC
>many|TRBJ1-1|.|TRBV5-6
CASSWFDRNTEAFF
TGTGCCAGCAGCTGGTTTGACAGGAACACTGAAGCTTTCTTT
>many|TRBJ1-2|.|TRBV5-6
CASRQFGGYTF
TGTGCCAGCAGGCAATTTGGTGGCTACACCTTC
>many|TRBJ1-4|.|TRBV7-2
CASKRTATANEKLFF
TGTGCCAGCAAGAGGACTGCTACTGCTAATGAAAAACTGTTTTTT
>many|TRBJ2-3|.|TRBV15
CATSRNRQSTDTQYF
TGTGCCACCAGCAGGAACCGACAGAGCACAGATACGCAGTATTTT
>many|TRBJ2-7|.|TRBV10-3
CAISESLGGPYEQYF
TGTGCCATCAGTGAGTCGCTGGGCGGCCCCTACGAGCAGTACTTC
>many|TRBJ2-5|.|TRBV20-1
CSARPRGQETQYF
TGCAGTGCTAGACCGCGGGGCCAAGAGACCCAGTACTTC
>many|TRBJ2-7|.|TRBV5-1
CASSEGTTYEQYF
TGCGCCAGCAGCGAAGGGACAACCTACGAGCAGTACTTC
>.|TRBJ1-1|TRBD1|TRBV2
CASSEDRGAFF
TGTGCCAGCAGTGAGGACAGGGGAGCTTTCTTT
>many|TRBJ1-2|TRBD1|TRBV5-1
CASSIGTASNYGYTF
TGCGCCAGCAGCATCGGGACAGCATCTAACTATGGCTACACCTTC
>many|TRBJ1-1|.|TRBV7-2
CASSPRAGHGTEAFF
TGTGCCAGCAGCCCCAGGGCGGGGCACGGCACTGAAGCTTTCTTT
>many|TRBJ2-1|.|TRBV4-3
CASSQSSYNEQFF
TGCGCCAGCAGCCAAAGCTCCTACAATGAGCAGTTCTTC
>many|TRBJ1-5|TRBD1|TRBV20-1
CSARGQISNQPQHF
TGCAGTGCTCGGGGACAGATTAGCAATCAGCCCCAGCATTTT
>many|TRBJ2-3|TRBD2|TRBV7-2
CASSPPASGAVWDTQYF
TGTGCCAGCAGCCCCCCAGCTAGCGGGGCTGTGTGGGATACGCAGTATTTT
>.|TRBJ2-1|TRBD2|TRBV15
CATAKRGANEQFF
TGTGCCACCGCAAAGCGGGGGGCGAATGAGCAGTTCTTC
>many|TRBJ1-2|.|TRBV6-5
CASKPGHLYGYTF
TGTGCCAGCAAGCCGGGACACCTCTATGGCTACACCTTC
>.|TRBJ1-5|.|TRBV30
CAWSSGSNQPQHF
TGTGCCTGGAGTTCGGGTAGCAATCAGCCCCAGCATTTT
>many|TRBJ2-6|.|TRBV7-2
CASSFAADRANVLTF
TGTGCCAGCAGCTTTGCAGCGGACAGGGCCAACGTCCTGACTTTC
>.|TRBJ2-5|TRBD1|TRBV7-2
CASTSGQGFTRTAF
TGTGCCAGCACCTCAGGACAGGGGTTCACCAGAACCGCCTTC
>many|TRBJ1-2|TRBD1|TRBV15
CATSTRQGLNYGYTF
TGTGCCACCAGCACCAGACAGGGACTCAACTATGGCTACACCTTC
>many|TRBJ1-2|TRBD1|TRBV29-1
CSGGTGQGSNYGYTF
TGCAGCGGAGGAACGGGACAGGGTTCGAACTATGGCTACACCTTC
>medium-sized|TRBJ1-3|.|TRBV20-1
CSSLGTQGNTIYF
TGCAGTTCACTCGGGACGCAGGGAAACACCATATATTTT
>.|TRBJ2-5|.|TRBV5-1
CASSLGLFTPQETQYF
TGCGCCAGCAGCCTGGGACTTTTCACCCCCCAAGAGACCCAGTACTTC
>many|TRBJ1-6|.|TRBV5-1
CASSLEGGSYNSPLHF
TGCGCCAGCAGCTTGGAAGGGGGCTCCTATAATTCACCCCTCCACTTT
>.|TRBJ1-5|.|TRBV20-1
CSARIPGNQPQHF
TGCAGTGCTAGAATCCCGGGCAATCAGCCCCAGCATTTT
>many|TRBJ2-1|TRBD2|TRBV25-1
CASSAHGAGGPNNEQFF
TGTGCCAGCAGTGCCCACGGAGCGGGGGGGCCCAACAATGAGCAGTTCTTC
>many|TRBJ1-1|.|TRBV5-1
CASSSQTPRNTEAFF
TGCGCCAGCAGCTCCCAGACACCAAGGAACACTGAAGCTTTCTTT